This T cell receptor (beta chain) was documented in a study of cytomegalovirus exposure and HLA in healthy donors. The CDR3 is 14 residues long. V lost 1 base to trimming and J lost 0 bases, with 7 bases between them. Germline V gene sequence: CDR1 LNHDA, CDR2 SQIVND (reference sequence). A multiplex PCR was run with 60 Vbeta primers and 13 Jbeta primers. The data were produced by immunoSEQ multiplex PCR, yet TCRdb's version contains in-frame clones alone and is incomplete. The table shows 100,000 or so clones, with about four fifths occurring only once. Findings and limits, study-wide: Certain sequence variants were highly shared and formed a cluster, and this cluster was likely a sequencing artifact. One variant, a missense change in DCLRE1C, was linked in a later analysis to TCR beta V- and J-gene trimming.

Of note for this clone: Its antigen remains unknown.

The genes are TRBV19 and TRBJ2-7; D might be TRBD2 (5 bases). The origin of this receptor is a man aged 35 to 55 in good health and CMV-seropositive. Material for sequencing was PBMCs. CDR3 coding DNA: TGTGCCAGTAGTATAGTTGGGAGCTCCTACGAGCAGTACTTC. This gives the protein CASSIVGSSYEQYF. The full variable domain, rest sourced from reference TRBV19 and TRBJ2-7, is DGGITQSPKYLFRKEGQNVTLSCEQNLNHDAMYWYRQDPGQGLRLIYYSQIVNDFQKGDIAEGYSVSREKKESFPLTVTSAQKNPTAFYLCASSIVGSSYEQYFGPGTRLTVT.